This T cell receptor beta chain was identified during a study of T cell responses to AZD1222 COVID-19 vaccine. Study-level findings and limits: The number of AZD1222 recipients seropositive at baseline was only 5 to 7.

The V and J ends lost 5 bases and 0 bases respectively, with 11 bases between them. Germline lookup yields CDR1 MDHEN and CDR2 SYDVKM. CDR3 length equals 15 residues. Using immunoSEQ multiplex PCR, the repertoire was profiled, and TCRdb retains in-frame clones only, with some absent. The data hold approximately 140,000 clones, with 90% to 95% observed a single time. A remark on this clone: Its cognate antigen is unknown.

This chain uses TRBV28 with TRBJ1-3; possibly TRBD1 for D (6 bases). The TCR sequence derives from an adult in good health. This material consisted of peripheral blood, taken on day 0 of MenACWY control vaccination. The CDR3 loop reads CASSPWDNSGNTIYF. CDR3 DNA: TGTGCCAGCAGTCCTTGGGACAACTCTGGAAACACCATATATTTT.